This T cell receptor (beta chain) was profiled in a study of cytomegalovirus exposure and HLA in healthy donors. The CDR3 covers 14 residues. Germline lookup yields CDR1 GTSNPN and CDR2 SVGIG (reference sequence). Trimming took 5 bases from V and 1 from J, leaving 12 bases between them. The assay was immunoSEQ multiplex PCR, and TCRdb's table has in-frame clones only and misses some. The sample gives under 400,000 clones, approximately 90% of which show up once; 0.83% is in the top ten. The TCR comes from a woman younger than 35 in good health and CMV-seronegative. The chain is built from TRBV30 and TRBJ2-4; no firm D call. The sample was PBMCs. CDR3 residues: CAWALGFAKNIQYF. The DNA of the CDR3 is TGTGCCTGGGCTTTGGGCTTTGCCAAAAACATTCAGTACTTC.